One sample yielded the 23 T cell receptor beta chains listed below, sequenced in a study of blood T cell repertoires in COVID-19. The assay was immunoSEQ multiplex PCR, and TCRdb's table has in-frame clones only and misses some. The data hold roughly 74,000 clones, with around 88% observed a single time. The specimen sequenced was peripheral blood. Receptors were obtained from an elderly woman with active or convalescent COVID-19.

The chain has TRBV29-1 and TRBJ2-1, with 10 bases aligning to TRBD2. The CDR3 is made up of 16 amino acids. CDR1 is SQVTM, CDR2 ANQGSEA, per germline. The junction had 17 bases not matched to a gene; V was cut back by 1 base and J by 14 bases. The DNA for the CDR3 is TGCAGCGTTGAAGTGATATCGGCTAGCGGGAGAACGCTAAAGTTCTTC. It translates to CSVEVISASGRTLKFF.

V usage is TRBV9 and J usage is TRBJ1-2; no clear D. The ends were cut back, 2 bases at V and 2 bases at J, with 22 bases in the middle. The CDR3 has 18 residues. Germline V gives CDR1 SGDLS, CDR2 YYNGEE. The CDR3 loop is CASSVPKNPERFNYGYTF. The DNA of the CDR3 is TGTGCCAGCAGCGTTCCGAAGAACCCAGAGAGGTTCAACTATGGCTACACCTTC.

J is TRBJ1-5 and V is TRBV5-5; D not certain. The CDR3 loop spans 15 amino acids. Looked up from germline, CDR1 is SGHKS and CDR2 is YYEKEE (reference sequence). With 1 base removed from V and 1 base from J, the gap between germline ends came to 9 bases. The CDR3 protein is CASSLWRESNQPQHF. The CDR3 DNA reads as TGTGCCAGCAGCTTGTGGCGGGAGAGCAATCAGCCCCAGCATTTT.

The rearrangement uses TRBV6-5 and TRBJ2-3, with D possibly TRBD1 on 6 matching bases. Germline CDR1 is MNHEY and CDR2 is SVGAGI. The length of the CDR3 is 15 residues. Trimming took off 6 bases at V and 5 bases at J, with 18 bases between the two ends. As DNA, the CDR3 is TGTGCCAGCAGGAAGGGGGACACCTGGGGAGATACGCAGTATTTT. This encodes CASRKGDTWGDTQYF.

The chain has TRBV5-6 and TRBJ2-6; 7 bases line up with TRBD2. CDR3 length: 17 residues. Germline CDR1 is SGHDT and CDR2 is YYEEEE. After removal of 4 bases from V and 1 base from J, the junction contained 8 bases not matched to a gene. CDR3 sequence (DNA): TGTGCCAGCAGCCCGCCGGGACTAACTTCTGGGGCCAACGTCCTGACTTTC. The encoded protein is CASSPPGLTSGANVLTF. The full variable domain, rest sourced from reference TRBV5-6 and TRBJ2-6, is DAGVTQSPTHLIKTRGQQVTLRCSPKSGHDTVSWYQQALGQGPQFIFQYYEEEERQRGNFPDRFSGHQFPNYSSELNVNALLLGDSALYLCASSPPGLTSGANVLTFGAGSRLTVL.

The chain uses TRBV5-1 and TRBJ2-1; TRBD2 matches at 13 bases. The germline gives CDR1 SGHRS, CDR2 YFSETQ. The V gene end was trimmed by 3 bases and the J gene end by 9 bases; junction bases not matched to a gene: 3. CDR3 length: 14 amino acids. DNA of the CDR3: TGCGCCAGCAGCTGGACTAGCGGGGGTATTGAGCAGTTCTTC. This gives the protein CASSWTSGGIEQFF. Full variable domain (outside the CDR3, taken from reference TRBV5-1 and TRBJ2-1): KAGVTQTPRYLIKTRGQQVTLSCSPISGHRSVSWYQQTPGQGLQFLFEYFSETQRNKGNFPGRFSGRQFSNSRSEMNVSTLELGDSALYLCASSWTSGGIEQFFGPGTRLTVL.

J is TRBJ2-1 and V is TRBV7-6, with 8 bases aligning to TRBD1. Germline CDR1 SGHVS, CDR2 FNYEAQ. This CDR3 is built from 14 residues. The J segment lost 10 bases and the V segment lost 5 bases, leaving 10 bases of the junction unmatched. In DNA form, the CDR3 reads TGTGCCAGCAGCCCTTTCGAGGACAGGGTCGAGCAGTTCTTC. It encodes CASSPFEDRVEQFF.

The chain links TRBV2 to TRBJ2-7, with 9 bases matching TRBD1. The ends lost 6 bases at V and 5 bases at J; junction bases unmatched: 8. The germline V gene has CDR1 SNHLY and CDR2 FYNNEI. This CDR3 is 14 amino acids long. The CDR3 DNA is TGTGCCAGCAGAAACCCCGGACAGGGGAACGAGCAGTACTTC. Amino acids: CASRNPGQGNEQYF. Using reference TRBV2 and TRBJ2-7 for the parts outside the CDR3, the full variable domain is EPEVTQTPSHQVTQMGQEVILRCVPISNHLYFYWYRQILGQKVEFLVSFYNNEISEKSEIFDDQFSVERPDGSNFTLKIRSTKLEDSAMYFCASRNPGQGNEQYFGPGTRLTVT.

The J gene is TRBJ2-5, the V gene TRBV5-1; TRBD2 might be the D (6 bases). The CDR3 covers 14 residues. Trimming took 6 bases from V and 5 from J, leaving 17 bases between them. Germline lookup yields CDR1 SGHRS and CDR2 YFSETQ. The CDR3 reads CASNKAGLGETQYF. The CDR3 coding sequence is TGCGCCAGCAATAAAGCGGGTTTAGGGGAGACCCAGTACTTC. The variable domain in full, with the rest retrieved from reference TRBV5-1 and TRBJ2-5, is KAGVTQTPRYLIKTRGQQVTLSCSPISGHRSVSWYQQTPGQGLQFLFEYFSETQRNKGNFPGRFSGRQFSNSRSEMNVSTLELGDSALYLCASNKAGLGETQYFGPGTRLLVL.

This chain joins TRBV30 and TRBJ2-7; a possible D gene is TRBD1 (5 bases). The CDR3 runs 16 residues. Germline-derived CDR1 and CDR2 are GTSNPN and SVGIG (reference sequence). Trimming left V 0 bases short and J 2 bases short, with 17 bases between. The CDR3 here is CAWSVRVGRATYEQYF. In nucleotides, the CDR3 is TGTGCCTGGAGTGTACGTGTGGGGCGCGCAACCTACGAGCAGTACTTC.

CDR3 sequence (DNA): TGTGCCAGCTCACCACGGGACACGGATGGCGAGCAGTACTTC. Translating gives CASSPRDTDGEQYF. V and J are TRBV18 and TRBJ2-7, with D perhaps matching TRBD1 (6 bases). The ends were cut back, 1 base at V and 6 bases at J, with 13 bases in the middle. Germline V gives CDR1 KGHSH, CDR2 LQKENI. This CDR3 has 14 amino acids.

This clone came up a few times. This chain links TRBV4-3 with TRBJ2-7; D is perhaps TRBD1 (5 bases). This CDR3 region has 14 residues. Trimming removed 1 base from V and 0 bases from J, with 7 bases in between. CDR1 and CDR2 from the germline V gene are LGHNA and YSLEER. The CDR3 sequence: CASSQGGFSYEQYF. CDR3 in DNA: TGCGCCAGCAGCCAAGGGGGCTTCTCCTACGAGCAGTACTTC.

The chain carries TRBV4-1 and TRBJ2-5; a weak D match, TRBD2 (5 bases). Germline-derived CDR1 and CDR2 are MGHRA and YSYEKL. Trimming pared 4 bases from V and 3 bases from J, leaving 15 bases between. The CDR3 runs to 15 residues. The CDR3 loop reads CASSPSGTEKETQYF. In DNA form, the CDR3 reads TGCGCCAGCAGCCCCTCGGGAACAGAAAAAGAGACCCAGTACTTC.

This clone was recorded a few times. The chain is built from TRBV7-2 and TRBJ1-1; D uncertain. V dropped 2 bases and J dropped 7 bases, with 11 bases sitting between them. CDR1 is SGHTA and CDR2 is FQGNSA in the germline V gene. The CDR3 covers 13 residues. This chain's CDR3 is CASSLRGESEAFF. CDR3 nucleotides: TGTGCCAGCAGCTTAAGAGGTGAAAGTGAAGCTTTCTTT.

V gene TRBV7-2 combines with J gene TRBJ2-5; no definite D call. CDR1 is SGHTA, CDR2 FQGNSA, per germline. The CDR3 covers 14 residues. Trimming took off 1 base at V and 4 bases at J, with 10 bases between the two ends. The CDR3 here is CASSLDRILETQYF. CDR3 bases: TGTGCCAGCAGCTTAGATCGAATACTAGAGACCCAGTACTTC. The full variable domain, in which reference TRBV7-2 and TRBJ2-5 provide the parts outside the CDR3, is GAGVSQSPSNKVTEKGKDVELRCDPISGHTALYWYRQSLGQGLEFLIYFQGNSAPDKSGLPSDRFSAERTGGSVSTLTIQRTQQEDSAVYLCASSLDRILETQYFGPGTRLLVL.

The CDR3 coding sequence is TGTGCCAGCAAACAGGGGGCCGCCACCGGGGAGCTGTTTTTT. This translates into CASKQGAATGELFF. The chain employs TRBV7-2 and TRBJ2-2; 9 nucleotides align to TRBD1. In germline, CDR1 is SGHTA, CDR2 FQGNSA. The CDR3 runs 14 residues. V was pared by 7 bases and J by 4 bases, with 4 bases of the junction left unmatched.

This chain uses TRBV4-3 with TRBJ2-1, with a possible D match to TRBD2 (6 bases). Germline V gives CDR1 LGHNA, CDR2 YSLEER. This CDR3 contains 15 residues. V lost 4 bases, J lost 3 bases, and 13 bases lay in between. CDR3 protein: CASSPRLVGYNEQFF. The CDR3 DNA follows: TGCGCCAGCAGCCCGCGACTAGTCGGCTACAATGAGCAGTTCTTC.

The chain carries TRBV9 and TRBJ2-5, with 8 bases fitting TRBD2. CDR3 size: 17 residues. The germline gives CDR1 SGDLS, CDR2 YYNGEE. The ends lost 0 bases at V and 4 bases at J; junction bases unmatched: 11. The CDR3 sequence: CASSVACRAGDAETQYF. The CDR3 DNA is TGTGCCAGCAGCGTAGCGTGTCGAGCGGGGGACGCAGAGACCCAGTACTTC.

The J gene is TRBJ1-5, the V gene TRBV4-2; D unresolved. Germline CDR1 is LGHNA and CDR2 is YNFKEQ. This CDR3 has 13 residues. Trimming shortened V by 6 bases and J by 1 base, and 7 bases separated the two germline ends. DNA of the CDR3: TGTGCCAGCAGGGGAGTCAGCAATCAGCCCCAGCATTTT. Amino acids: CASRGVSNQPQHF.

V usage is TRBV7-2 and J usage is TRBJ2-5; TRBD2 matches 7 bases. CDR3 length: 15 residues. Losses at the gene ends were 3 bases for V and 4 bases for J; bases not matched to a gene: 8. The germline gives CDR1 SGHTA, CDR2 FQGNSA. This CDR3 reads CASSFGGILGETQYF. In DNA form, the CDR3 reads TGTGCCAGCAGCTTCGGGGGGATCCTGGGAGAGACCCAGTACTTC. Based on the CDR3 plus reference TRBV7-2 and TRBJ2-5, the full variable domain is GAGVSQSPSNKVTEKGKDVELRCDPISGHTALYWYRQSLGQGLEFLIYFQGNSAPDKSGLPSDRFSAERTGGSVSTLTIQRTQQEDSAVYLCASSFGGILGETQYFGPGTRLLVL.

Comments on this clone: The junction departs from the called germline gene at one end, perhaps through a read error. The genes are TRBV4-2 and TRBJ2-2; the match to TRBD2 covers 8 bases. Germline V gene data show CDR1 as LGHNA and CDR2 as YNFKEQ. CDR3 length: 19 residues. The CDR3 region is CASSPDGTGRLAKTGELFF. Written as DNA, the CDR3 is TGTGCCAGCAGCCCTGACGGAACAGGGAGACTAGCGAAAACCGGGGAGCTGTTTTTT.

The chain's CDR3 is CASSLEGQNTGELFF. In DNA form, the CDR3 reads TGTGCCAGCAGCTTGGAGGGACAGAACACCGGGGAGCTGTTTTTT. This rearrangement joins TRBV5-4 to TRBJ2-2, with D possibly TRBD1 on 6 matching bases. CDR1 and CDR2 from the germline V gene are SGHNT and YYREEE (reference sequence). This CDR3 is built from 15 residues. V was clipped by 0 bases and J by 1 base, with 7 bases between them.

The gene calls are TRBV5-5 and TRBJ2-7; 14 nucleotides match TRBD2. From germline, CDR1 is SGHKS and CDR2 YYEKEE (reference sequence). This CDR3 has 18 amino acids. Unmatched junction bases numbered 14, after V lost 3 bases and J lost 6 bases. The CDR3 is CASSSRPRLAGGRGEQYF. In DNA form, the CDR3 reads TGTGCCAGCAGCTCGCGTCCCCGACTAGCGGGAGGGCGTGGCGAGCAGTACTTC.